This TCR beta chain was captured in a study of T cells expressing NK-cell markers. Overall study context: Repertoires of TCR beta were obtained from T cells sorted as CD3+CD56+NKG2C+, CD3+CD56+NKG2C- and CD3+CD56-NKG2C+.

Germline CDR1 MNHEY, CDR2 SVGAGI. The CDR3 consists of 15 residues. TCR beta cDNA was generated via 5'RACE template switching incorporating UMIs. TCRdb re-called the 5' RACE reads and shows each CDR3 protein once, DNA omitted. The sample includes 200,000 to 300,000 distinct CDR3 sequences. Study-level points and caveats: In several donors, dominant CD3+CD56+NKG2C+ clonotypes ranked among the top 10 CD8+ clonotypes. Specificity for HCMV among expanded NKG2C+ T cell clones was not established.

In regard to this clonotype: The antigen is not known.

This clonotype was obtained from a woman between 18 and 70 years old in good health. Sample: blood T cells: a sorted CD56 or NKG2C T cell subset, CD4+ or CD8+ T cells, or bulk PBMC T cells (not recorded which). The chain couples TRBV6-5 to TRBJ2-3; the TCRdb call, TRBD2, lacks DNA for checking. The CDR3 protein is CASISGSGAADTQYF.